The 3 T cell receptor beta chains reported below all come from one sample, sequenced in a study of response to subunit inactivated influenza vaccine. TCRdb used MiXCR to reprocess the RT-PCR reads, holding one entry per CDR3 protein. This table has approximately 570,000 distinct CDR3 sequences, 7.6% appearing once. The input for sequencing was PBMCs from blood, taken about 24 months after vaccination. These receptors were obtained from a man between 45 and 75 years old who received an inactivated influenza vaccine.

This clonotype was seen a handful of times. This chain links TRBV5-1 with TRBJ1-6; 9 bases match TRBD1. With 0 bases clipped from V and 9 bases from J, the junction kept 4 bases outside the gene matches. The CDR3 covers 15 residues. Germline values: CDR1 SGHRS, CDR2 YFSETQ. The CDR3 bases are TGCGCCAGCAGCTTGGACGGGACAGGGATTTCACCCCTCCACTTT. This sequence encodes CASSLDGTGISPLHF.

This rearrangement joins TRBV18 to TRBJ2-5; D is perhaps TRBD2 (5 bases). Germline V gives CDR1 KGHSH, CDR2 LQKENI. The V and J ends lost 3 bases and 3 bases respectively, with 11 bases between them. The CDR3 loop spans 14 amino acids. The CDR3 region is CASSPQRVEETQYF. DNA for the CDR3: TGTGCCAGCTCACCGCAGAGGGTGGAAGAGACCCAGTACTTC.

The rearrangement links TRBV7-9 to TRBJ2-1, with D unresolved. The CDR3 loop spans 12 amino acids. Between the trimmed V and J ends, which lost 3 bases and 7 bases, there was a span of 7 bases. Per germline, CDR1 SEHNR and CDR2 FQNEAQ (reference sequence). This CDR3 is CASSFTMNEQFF. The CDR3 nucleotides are TGTGCCAGCAGCTTTACTATGAATGAGCAGTTCTTC. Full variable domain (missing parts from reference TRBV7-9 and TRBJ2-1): DTGVSQNPRHKITKRGQNVTFRCDPISEHNRLYWYRQTLGQGPEFLTYFQNEAQLEKSRLLSDRFSAERPKGSFSTLEIQRTEQGDSAMYLCASSFTMNEQFFGPGTRLTVL.